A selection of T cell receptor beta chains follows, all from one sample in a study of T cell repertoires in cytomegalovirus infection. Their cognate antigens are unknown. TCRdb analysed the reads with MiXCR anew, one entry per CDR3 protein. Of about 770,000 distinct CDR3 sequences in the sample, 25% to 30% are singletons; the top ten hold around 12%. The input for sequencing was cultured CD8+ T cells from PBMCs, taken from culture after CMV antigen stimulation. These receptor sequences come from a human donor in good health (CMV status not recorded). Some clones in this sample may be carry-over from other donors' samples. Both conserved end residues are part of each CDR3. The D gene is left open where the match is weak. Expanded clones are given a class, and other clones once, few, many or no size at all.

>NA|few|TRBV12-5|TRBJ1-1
CASGLVLTGGTEAFF
TGTGCTAGTGGTTTGGTACTAACAGGCGGCACTGAAGCTTTCTTT
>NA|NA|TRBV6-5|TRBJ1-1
CASGPLGHLNTEAFF
TGTGCCAGCGGGCCGTTGGGACACCTGAACACTGAAGCTTTCTTT
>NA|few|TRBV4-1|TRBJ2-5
CASSPQGGTSWGIVETQYF
TGCGCCAGCAGCCCCCAGGGGGGAACCAGCTGGGGGATTGTGGAGACCCAGTACTTC
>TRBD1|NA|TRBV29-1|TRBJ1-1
CSIWTGREGAFF
TGCAGCATTTGGACAGGGAGGGAAGGAGCTTTCTTT
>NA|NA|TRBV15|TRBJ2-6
CATSRDLTAVSGANVLTF
TGTGCCACCAGCAGAGATCTCACAGCGGTATCTGGGGCCAACGTCCTGACTTTC
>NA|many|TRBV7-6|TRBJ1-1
CASSAMRTGNTEAFF
TGTGCCAGCAGCGCAATGAGAACAGGGAACACTGAAGCTTTCTTT
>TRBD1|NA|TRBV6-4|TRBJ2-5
CASSAPGTGKRETQYF
TGTGCCAGCAGTGCCCCCGGGACAGGGAAGAGGGAGACCCAGTACTTC
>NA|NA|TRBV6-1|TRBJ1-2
CATRGRGMNGYTF
TGTGCCACCCGGGGGAGGGGAATGAATGGCTACACCTTC
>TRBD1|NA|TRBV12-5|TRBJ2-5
CASGFGSDRGQETQYF
TGTGCTAGTGGTTTCGGATCTGACAGGGGGCAAGAGACCCAGTACTTC
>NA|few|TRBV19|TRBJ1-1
CASSAAPNTEAFF
TGTGCCAGTAGCGCGGCACCGAACACTGAAGCTTTCTTT
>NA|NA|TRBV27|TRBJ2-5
CASSSQGHGETQYF
TGTGCCAGCAGTTCCCAGGGCCACGGGGAGACCCAGTACTTC
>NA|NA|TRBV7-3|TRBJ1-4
CASSLEGYKTPNEKLFF
TGTGCCAGCAGCCTCGAGGGCTACAAGACTCCTAATGAAAAACTGTTTTTT
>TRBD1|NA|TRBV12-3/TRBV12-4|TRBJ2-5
CASSDTGGKETQYF
TGTGCCAGCAGCGATACAGGGGGGAAAGAGACCCAGTACTTC
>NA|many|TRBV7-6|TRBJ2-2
CASSAWTVNTGELFF
TGTGCCAGCAGCGCTTGGACAGTAAACACCGGGGAGCTGTTTTTT
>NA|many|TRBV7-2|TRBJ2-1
CASSSLTNEQFF
TGTGCCAGCAGCTCCCTAACAAATGAGCAGTTCTTC
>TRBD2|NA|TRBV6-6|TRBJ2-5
CASSYLPRGGQETQYF
TGTGCCAGCAGTTACCTTCCCCGCGGGGGGCAAGAGACCCAGTACTTC
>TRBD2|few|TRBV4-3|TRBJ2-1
CASRLAGAQYNEQFF
TGCGCCAGCAGGTTAGCGGGGGCCCAATACAATGAGCAGTTCTTC
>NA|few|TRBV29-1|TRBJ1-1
CSVGTAFEAFF
TGCAGCGTTGGGACAGCTTTCGAAGCTTTCTTT
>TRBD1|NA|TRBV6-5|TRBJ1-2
CASSYAPTGGGYGYTF
TGTGCCAGCAGTTACGCTCCGACAGGGGGCGGCTATGGCTACACCTTC
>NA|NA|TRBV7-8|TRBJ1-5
CASSLFGDPALQPQHF
TGTGCCAGCAGCTTATTCGGAGACCCAGCCCTCCAGCCCCAGCATTTT
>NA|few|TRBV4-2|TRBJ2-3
CASSLPHLDRTDTQYF
TGTGCCAGCAGCCTCCCCCACCTTGACCGCACAGATACGCAGTATTTT
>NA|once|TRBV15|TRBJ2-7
CATSPETAHYEQYF
TGTGCCACCAGCCCAGAGACAGCCCACTACGAGCAGTACTTC
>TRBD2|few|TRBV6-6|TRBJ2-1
CASSPLAGINNEQFF
TGTGCCAGCAGTCCACTAGCGGGGATAAACAATGAGCAGTTCTTC
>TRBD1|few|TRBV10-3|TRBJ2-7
CAISERAHRGNSYEQYF
TGTGCCATCAGTGAGAGAGCCCACAGGGGAAATTCCTACGAGCAGTACTTC